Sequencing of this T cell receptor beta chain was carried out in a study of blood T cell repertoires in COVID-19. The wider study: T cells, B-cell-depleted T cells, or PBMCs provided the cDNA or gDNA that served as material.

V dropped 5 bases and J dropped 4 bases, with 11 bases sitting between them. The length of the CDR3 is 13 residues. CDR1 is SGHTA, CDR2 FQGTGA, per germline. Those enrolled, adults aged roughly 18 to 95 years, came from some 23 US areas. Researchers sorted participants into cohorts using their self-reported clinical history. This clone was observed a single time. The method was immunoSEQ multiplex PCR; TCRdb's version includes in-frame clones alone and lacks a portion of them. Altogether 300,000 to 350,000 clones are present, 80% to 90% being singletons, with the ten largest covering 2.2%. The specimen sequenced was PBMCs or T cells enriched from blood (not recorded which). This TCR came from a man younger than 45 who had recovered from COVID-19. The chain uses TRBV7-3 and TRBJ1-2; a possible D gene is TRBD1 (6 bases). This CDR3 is CASSPGTPYGYTF. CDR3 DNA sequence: TGTGCCAGCAGCCCCGGGACACCCTATGGCTACACCTTC.